This TCR beta chain was profiled in a study of graft-versus-host responses after intestinal transplantation. The overall study: Transplants were multivisceral, liver-intestinal, or isolated intestinal. Anti-thymocyte globulin induction preceded about three years of tacrolimus and steroid maintenance in all recipients.

The CDR3 spans 19 residues. Germline CDR1 SGHRS, CDR2 YFSETQ. Trimming at V came to 0 bases and at J to 0 bases, leaving 5 bases not matched to a gene. Clones were read by immunoSEQ multiplex PCR, and TCRdb kept only the in-frame ones, dropping some. The table includes tens of thousands of clones, around 94% detected once. General study results and limits: GvH clones surfaced in recipient marrow, some emerging earlier in ileum or blood.

Turning to this clone: Its antigen remains unidentified.

The sequence came from a human patient who received an intestinal transplant, so some T cells may come from the graft donor. This sequence joins TRBV5-1 and TRBJ2-2, with 13 bases aligning to TRBD2. The source material was PBMCs, sampled 16 days after intestinal transplant. CDR3 coding DNA: TGCGCCAGCAGCTTGGTTACTAGCGGGAGGGCCGCGAACACCGGGGAGCTGTTTTTT. Translating gives CASSLVTSGRAANTGELFF.